The source of this T cell receptor beta chain is a study of blood T cells in healthy people across ages. CDR1 is MDHEN and CDR2 is SYDVKM in the germline V gene. The germline V and J ends were trimmed by 6 bases and 0 bases, with 8 bases remaining between them. This CDR3 contains 13 residues. Study-wide results and caveats: Age showed a roughly linear inverse relationship with TCR beta diversity per million T cells. PBMC samples, being unsorted, prevented any conclusive comparison of naive and antigen-experienced cells.

As to this clonotype: Its antigen is not known.

Per sample, a minimum of 7 million PBMCs were isolated. A J-beta primer mix and a sample-barcoded 5' primer were used in a second PCR of about 7 to 12 cycles. TCRdb fed the 5' RACE reads into MiXCR, producing one record per CDR3 protein. The table lists under 1 million distinct CDR3 sequences, 40% to 50% of them singletons. This sequence originates from a man in his sixties in good health. The sequenced sample was blood. V usage is TRBV28 and J usage is TRBJ1-2; no reliable D call. CDR3 DNA sequence: TGTGCCAGCAGGCAGGATCCTAACTATGGCTACACCTTC. This sequence encodes CASRQDPNYGYTF.